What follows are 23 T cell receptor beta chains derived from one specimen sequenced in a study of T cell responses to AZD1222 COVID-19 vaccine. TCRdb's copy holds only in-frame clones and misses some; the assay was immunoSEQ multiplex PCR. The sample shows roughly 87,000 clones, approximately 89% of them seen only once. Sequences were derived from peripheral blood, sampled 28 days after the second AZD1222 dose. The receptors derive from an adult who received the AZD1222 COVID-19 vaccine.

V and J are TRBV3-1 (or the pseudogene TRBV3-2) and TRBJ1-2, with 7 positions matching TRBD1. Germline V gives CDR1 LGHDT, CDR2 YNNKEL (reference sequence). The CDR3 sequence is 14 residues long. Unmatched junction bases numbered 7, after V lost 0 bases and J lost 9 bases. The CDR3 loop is CASSQEGRGQSYTF. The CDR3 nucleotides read TGTGCCAGCAGCCAAGAGGGCCGGGGACAGAGCTACACCTTC.

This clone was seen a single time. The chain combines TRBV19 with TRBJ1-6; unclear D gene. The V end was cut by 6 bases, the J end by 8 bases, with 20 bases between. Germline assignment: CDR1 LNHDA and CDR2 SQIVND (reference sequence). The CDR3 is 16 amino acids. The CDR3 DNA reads TGTGCCAGTAGGTGGGGTTCGGGCATTCGTGATTCACCCCTCCACTTT. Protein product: CASRWGSGIRDSPLHF.

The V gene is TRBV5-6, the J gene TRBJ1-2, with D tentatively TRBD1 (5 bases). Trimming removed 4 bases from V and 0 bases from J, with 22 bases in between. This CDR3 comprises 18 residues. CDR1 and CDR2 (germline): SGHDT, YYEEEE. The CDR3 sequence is CASSLAGLSDRTNYGYTF. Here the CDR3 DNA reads TGTGCCAGCAGCCTGGCGGGTTTGAGCGACAGAACTAACTATGGCTACACCTTC.

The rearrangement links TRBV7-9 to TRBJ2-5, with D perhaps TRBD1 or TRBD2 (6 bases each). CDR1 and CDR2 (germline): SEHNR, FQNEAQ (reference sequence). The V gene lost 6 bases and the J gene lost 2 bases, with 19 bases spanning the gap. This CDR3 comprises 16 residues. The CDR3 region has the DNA TGTGCCAGCAGTCCCCCGGGGGCAGGTGGGCAAGAGACCCAGTACTTC. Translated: CASSPPGAGGQETQYF.

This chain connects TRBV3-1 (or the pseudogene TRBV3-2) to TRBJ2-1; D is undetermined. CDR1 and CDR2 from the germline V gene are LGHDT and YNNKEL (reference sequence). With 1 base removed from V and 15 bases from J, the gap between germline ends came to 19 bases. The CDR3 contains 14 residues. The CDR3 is CASSQGANRNSRFF. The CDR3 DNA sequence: TGTGCCAGCAGCCAAGGGGCGAATCGAAACAGTCGGTTCTTC.

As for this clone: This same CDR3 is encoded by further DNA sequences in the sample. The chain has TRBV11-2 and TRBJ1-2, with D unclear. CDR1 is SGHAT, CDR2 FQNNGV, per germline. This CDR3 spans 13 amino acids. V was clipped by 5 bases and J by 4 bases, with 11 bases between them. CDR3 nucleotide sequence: TGTGCCAGCAGCCCTGGAAGGGTCTATGGCTACACCTTC. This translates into CASSPGRVYGYTF.

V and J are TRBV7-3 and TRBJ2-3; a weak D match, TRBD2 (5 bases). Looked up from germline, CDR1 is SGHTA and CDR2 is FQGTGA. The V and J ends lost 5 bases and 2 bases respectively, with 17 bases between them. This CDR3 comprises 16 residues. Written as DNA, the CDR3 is TGTGCCAGCAGCCTCTCTTTGGGTGGACTCACAGATACGCAGTATTTT. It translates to CASSLSLGGLTDTQYF.

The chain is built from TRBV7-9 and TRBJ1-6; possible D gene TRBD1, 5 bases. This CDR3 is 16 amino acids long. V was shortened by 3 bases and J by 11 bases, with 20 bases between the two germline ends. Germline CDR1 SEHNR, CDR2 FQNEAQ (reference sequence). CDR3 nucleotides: TGTGCCAGCAGCTTGGCAGGGAGCAGTCCCGGGGCACCCCTCCACTTT. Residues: CASSLAGSSPGAPLHF. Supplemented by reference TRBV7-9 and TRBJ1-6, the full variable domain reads DTGVSQNPRHKITKRGQNVTFRCDPISEHNRLYWYRQTLGQGPEFLTYFQNEAQLEKSRLLSDRFSAERPKGSFSTLEIQRTEQGDSAMYLCASSLAGSSPGAPLHFGNGTRLTVT.

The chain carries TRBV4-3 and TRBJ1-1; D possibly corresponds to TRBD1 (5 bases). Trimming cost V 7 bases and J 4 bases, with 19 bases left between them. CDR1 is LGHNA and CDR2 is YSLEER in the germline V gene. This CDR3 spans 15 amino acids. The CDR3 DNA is TGCGCCAGCACCTGGGGGTTGGGGGTTAGCACTGAAGCTTTCTTT. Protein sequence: CASTWGLGVSTEAFF.

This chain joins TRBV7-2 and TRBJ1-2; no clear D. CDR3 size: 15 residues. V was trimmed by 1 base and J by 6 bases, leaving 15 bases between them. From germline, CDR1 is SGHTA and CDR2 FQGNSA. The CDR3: CASSLVNRAHDGYTF. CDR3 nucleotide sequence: TGTGCCAGCAGCTTAGTTAATCGGGCGCACGATGGCTACACCTTC. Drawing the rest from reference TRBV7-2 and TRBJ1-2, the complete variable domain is GAGVSQSPSNKVTEKGKDVELRCDPISGHTALYWYRQSLGQGLEFLIYFQGNSAPDKSGLPSDRFSAERTGGSVSTLTIQRTQQEDSAVYLCASSLVNRAHDGYTFGSGTRLTVV.

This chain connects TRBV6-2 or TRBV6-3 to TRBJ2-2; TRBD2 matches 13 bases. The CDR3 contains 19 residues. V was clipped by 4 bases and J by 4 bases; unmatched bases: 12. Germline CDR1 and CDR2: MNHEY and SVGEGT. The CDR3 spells CASSSHRLAGGHFTGELFF. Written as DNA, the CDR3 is TGTGCCAGCAGTTCCCATAGACTAGCGGGGGGCCATTTCACCGGGGAGCTGTTTTTT.

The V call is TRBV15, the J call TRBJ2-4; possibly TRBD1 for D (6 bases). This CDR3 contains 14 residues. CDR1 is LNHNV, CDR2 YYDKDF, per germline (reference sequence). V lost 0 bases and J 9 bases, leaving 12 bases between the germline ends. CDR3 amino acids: CATSREQGSGIQYF. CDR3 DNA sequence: TGTGCCACCAGCAGAGAACAGGGTTCAGGCATTCAGTACTTC.

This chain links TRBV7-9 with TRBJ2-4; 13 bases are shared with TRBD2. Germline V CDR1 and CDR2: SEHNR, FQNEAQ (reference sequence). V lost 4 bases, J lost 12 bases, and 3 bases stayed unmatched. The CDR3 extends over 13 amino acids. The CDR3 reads CASSWTSGGTQYF. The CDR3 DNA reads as TGTGCCAGCAGCTGGACTAGCGGGGGAACTCAGTACTTC. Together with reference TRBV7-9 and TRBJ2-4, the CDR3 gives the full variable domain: DTGVSQNPRHKITKRGQNVTFRCDPISEHNRLYWYRQTLGQGPEFLTYFQNEAQLEKSRLLSDRFSAERPKGSFSTLEIQRTEQGDSAMYLCASSWTSGGTQYFGAGTRLSVL.

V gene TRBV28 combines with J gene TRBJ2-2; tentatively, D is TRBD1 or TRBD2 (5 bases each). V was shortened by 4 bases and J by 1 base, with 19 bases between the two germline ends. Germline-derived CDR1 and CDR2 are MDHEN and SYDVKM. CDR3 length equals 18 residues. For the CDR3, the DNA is TGTGCCAGCAGTTCTATAACGTTGGGGGTAGAGAACACCGGGGAGCTGTTTTTT. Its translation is CASSSITLGVENTGELFF.

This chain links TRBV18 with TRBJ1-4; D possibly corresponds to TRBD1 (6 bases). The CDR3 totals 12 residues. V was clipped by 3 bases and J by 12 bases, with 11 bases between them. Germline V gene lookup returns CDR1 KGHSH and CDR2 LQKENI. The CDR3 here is CASSPEGDQLFF. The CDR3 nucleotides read TGTGCCAGCTCACCGGAGGGGGATCAACTGTTTTTT.

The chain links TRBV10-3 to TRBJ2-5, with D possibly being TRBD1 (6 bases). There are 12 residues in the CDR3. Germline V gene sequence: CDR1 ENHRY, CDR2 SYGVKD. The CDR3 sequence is CATGRGQETQYF. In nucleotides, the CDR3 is TGTGCGACTGGCAGGGGCCAAGAGACCCAGTACTTC.

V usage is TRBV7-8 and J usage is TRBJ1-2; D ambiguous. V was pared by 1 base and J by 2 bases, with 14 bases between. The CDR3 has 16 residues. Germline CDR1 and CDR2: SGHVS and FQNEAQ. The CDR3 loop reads CASSLVARELNYGYTF. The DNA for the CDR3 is TGTGCCAGCAGCTTAGTTGCTCGGGAGCTCAACTATGGCTACACCTTC.

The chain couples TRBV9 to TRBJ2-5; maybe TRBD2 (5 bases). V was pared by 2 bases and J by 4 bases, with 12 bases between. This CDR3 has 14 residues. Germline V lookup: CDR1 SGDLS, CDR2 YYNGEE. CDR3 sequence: CASSVSGRGETQYF. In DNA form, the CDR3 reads TGTGCCAGCAGCGTCTCCGGACGGGGAGAGACCCAGTACTTC.

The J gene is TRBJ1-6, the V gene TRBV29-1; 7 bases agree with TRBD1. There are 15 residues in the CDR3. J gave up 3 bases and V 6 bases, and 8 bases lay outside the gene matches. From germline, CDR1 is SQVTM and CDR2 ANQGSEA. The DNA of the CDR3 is TGCAGCGTCGTAACCGGGACAGACTATAATTCACCCCTCCACTTT. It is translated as CSVVTGTDYNSPLHF.

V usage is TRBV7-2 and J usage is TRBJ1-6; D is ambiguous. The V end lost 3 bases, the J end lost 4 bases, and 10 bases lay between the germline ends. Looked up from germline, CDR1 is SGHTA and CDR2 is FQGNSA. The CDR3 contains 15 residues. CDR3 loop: CASSFKGPYNSPLHF. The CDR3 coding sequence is TGTGCCAGCAGCTTTAAGGGCCCTTATAATTCACCCCTCCACTTT.

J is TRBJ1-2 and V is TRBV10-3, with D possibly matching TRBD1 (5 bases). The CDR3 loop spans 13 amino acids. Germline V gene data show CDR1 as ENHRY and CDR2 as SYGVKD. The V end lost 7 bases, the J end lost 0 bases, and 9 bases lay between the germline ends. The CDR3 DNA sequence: TGTGCCATCAATCAGGGCGCTAACTATGGCTACACCTTC. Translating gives CAINQGANYGYTF.

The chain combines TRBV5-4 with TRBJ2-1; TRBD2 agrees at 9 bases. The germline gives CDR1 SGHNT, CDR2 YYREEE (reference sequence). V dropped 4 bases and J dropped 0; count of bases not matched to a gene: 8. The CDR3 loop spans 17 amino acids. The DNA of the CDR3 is TGTGCCAGCAGCCCCAGGGGCGGGGGGGGCTCCTACAATGAGCAGTTCTTC. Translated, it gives CASSPRGGGGSYNEQFF. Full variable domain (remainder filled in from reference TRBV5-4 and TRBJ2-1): ETGVTQSPTHLIKTRGQQVTLRCSSQSGHNTVSWYQQALGQGPQFIFQYYREEENGRGNFPPRFSGLQFPNYSSELNVNALELDDSALYLCASSPRGGGGSYNEQFFGPGTRLTVL.

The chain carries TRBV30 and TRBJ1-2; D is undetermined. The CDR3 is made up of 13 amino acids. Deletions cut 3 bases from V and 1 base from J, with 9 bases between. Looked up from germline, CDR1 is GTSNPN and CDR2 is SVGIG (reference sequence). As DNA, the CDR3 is TGTGCCTGGAGCGTAGGGAGTAACTATGGCTACACCTTC. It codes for CAWSVGSNYGYTF.